Presented here are 10 T cell receptor beta chains from one specimen sequenced in a study of Ad26.COV2.S vaccination and SARS-CoV-2 variants. Treatment noted: 19 received Ad26.COV2.S at low or high dose, single or two shots; 5 received placebo; per-sample allocation not given. Specimens were obtained on day 63 following the first vaccine or placebo injection. Generated by immunoSEQ multiplex PCR, the TCRdb table keeps only in-frame clones and is missing some. The sample records 350,000 to 450,000 clones, 70% to 90% being singletons. The sample here was peripheral blood, taken in a trial of Ad26.COV2.S vaccine versus placebo. The receptors derive from a person aged 18-65 years who received the Ad26.COV2.S COVID-19 vaccine or a placebo.

This sequence joins TRBV5-6 and TRBJ2-7; 8 nucleotides align to TRBD1. The CDR3 sequence is 13 residues long. Unmatched junction bases numbered 5, after V lost 6 bases and J lost 3 bases. Germline V CDR1 and CDR2: SGHDT, YYEEEE. The CDR3, as DNA: TGTGCCAGCACCGACAGGGGTTTCTACGAGCAGTACTTC. Its protein product is CASTDRGFYEQYF.

The chain couples TRBV28 to TRBJ2-7; no reliable D call. The CDR3 has 15 residues. Looked up from germline, CDR1 is MDHEN and CDR2 is SYDVKM. Trimming shortened V by 4 bases and J by 5 bases, and 18 bases separated the two germline ends. The CDR3 reads CASSSLRSRGDEQYF. CDR3 coding DNA: TGTGCCAGCAGTTCTCTAAGGTCCCGTGGAGACGAGCAGTACTTC.

The chain recombines TRBV5-5 with TRBJ2-7, with a tentative D call TRBD1 (6 bases). Trimming pared 5 bases from V and 3 bases from J, leaving 12 bases between. The CDR3 loop spans 13 amino acids. CDR1 is SGHKS, CDR2 YYEKEE, per germline (reference sequence). CDR3 bases: TGTGCCAGCAGTTGGACAGCGAGCTACGAGCAGTACTTC. Protein sequence: CASSWTASYEQYF.

This chain uses TRBV5-4 with TRBJ2-5, with 14 bases identical to TRBD2. Germline CDR1 is SGHNT and CDR2 is YYREEE (reference sequence). V shed 4 bases and J 5 bases; nucleotides not matched to a gene: 10. This CDR3 contains 17 residues. CDR3 protein: CASSGRLAGGPSETQYF. The CDR3 coding sequence is TGTGCCAGCAGCGGGAGACTAGCGGGAGGGCCGTCGGAGACCCAGTACTTC.

Of note for this clone: This same CDR3 is encoded by further DNA sequences in the sample. The rearrangement uses TRBV12-3 or TRBV12-4 and TRBJ1-1; a possible D gene is TRBD1 (5 bases). V was shortened by 3 bases and J by 7 bases, with 6 bases between the two germline ends. The length of the CDR3 is 11 residues. DNA for the CDR3: TGTGCCAGCAGTTTGGGGGGTGAAGCTTTCTTT. Amino acids: CASSLGGEAFF.

J is TRBJ2-4 and V is TRBV7-2; no clear D. From germline, CDR1 is SGHTA and CDR2 FQGNSA. The CDR3 has 13 residues. V was cut by 1 base and J by 5 bases, with 6 bases left in between. The CDR3 nucleotides are TGTGCCAGCAGCTTAGTGCGTGAAAACATTCAGTACTTC. Translation gives CASSLVRENIQYF. Full variable domain (outside the CDR3, taken from reference TRBV7-2 and TRBJ2-4): GAGVSQSPSNKVTEKGKDVELRCDPISGHTALYWYRQSLGQGLEFLIYFQGNSAPDKSGLPSDRFSAERTGGSVSTLTIQRTQQEDSAVYLCASSLVRENIQYFGAGTRLSVL.

The chain joins TRBV19 to TRBJ1-2; the D gene is possibly TRBD1 (5 bases). This CDR3 spans 13 amino acids. Germline CDR1 LNHDA, CDR2 SQIVND (reference sequence). With 6 bases removed from V and 7 bases from J, the gap between germline ends came to 15 bases. CDR3 bases: TGTGCCAGTAGCAGGGACGGGTCTGGTGGCTACACCTTC. Protein product: CASSRDGSGGYTF. The full variable domain, rest sourced from reference TRBV19 and TRBJ1-2, is DGGITQSPKYLFRKEGQNVTLSCEQNLNHDAMYWYRQDPGQGLRLIYYSQIVNDFQKGDIAEGYSVSREKKESFPLTVTSAQKNPTAFYLCASSRDGSGGYTFGSGTRLTVV.

This chain uses TRBV27 with TRBJ2-3, with D perhaps being TRBD1 or TRBD2 (6 bases each). Looked up from germline, CDR1 is MNHEY and CDR2 is SMNVEV (reference sequence). Trimming left V 6 bases short and J 2 bases short, with 15 bases between. The CDR3 is 15 residues long. The chain's CDR3 is CASRGRGQSTDTQYF. The CDR3 DNA follows: TGTGCCAGCAGGGGCCGGGGGCAGTCCACAGATACGCAGTATTTT.

The chain uses TRBV7-2 and TRBJ2-1; D might be TRBD2 (6 bases). Trimming cost V 1 base and J 2 bases, with 12 bases left between them. In germline, CDR1 is SGHTA, CDR2 FQGNSA. The CDR3 is 16 residues long. CDR3 DNA sequence: TGTGCCAGCAGCTTAGATTCGGCGGGGACCTACAATGAGCAGTTCTTC. Translating it yields CASSLDSAGTYNEQFF.

V gene TRBV28 combines with J gene TRBJ2-7; 8 nucleotides match TRBD2. V shed 3 bases, J shed 5 bases, and the junction held 15 bases outside the gene matches. The CDR3 runs 17 residues. Germline loops: CDR1 MDHEN, CDR2 SYDVKM. The DNA of the CDR3 is TGTGCCAGCAGTTTCCTTCCTTCTTACGGGACTAGAGACGAGCAGTACTTC. It is translated as CASSFLPSYGTRDEQYF.